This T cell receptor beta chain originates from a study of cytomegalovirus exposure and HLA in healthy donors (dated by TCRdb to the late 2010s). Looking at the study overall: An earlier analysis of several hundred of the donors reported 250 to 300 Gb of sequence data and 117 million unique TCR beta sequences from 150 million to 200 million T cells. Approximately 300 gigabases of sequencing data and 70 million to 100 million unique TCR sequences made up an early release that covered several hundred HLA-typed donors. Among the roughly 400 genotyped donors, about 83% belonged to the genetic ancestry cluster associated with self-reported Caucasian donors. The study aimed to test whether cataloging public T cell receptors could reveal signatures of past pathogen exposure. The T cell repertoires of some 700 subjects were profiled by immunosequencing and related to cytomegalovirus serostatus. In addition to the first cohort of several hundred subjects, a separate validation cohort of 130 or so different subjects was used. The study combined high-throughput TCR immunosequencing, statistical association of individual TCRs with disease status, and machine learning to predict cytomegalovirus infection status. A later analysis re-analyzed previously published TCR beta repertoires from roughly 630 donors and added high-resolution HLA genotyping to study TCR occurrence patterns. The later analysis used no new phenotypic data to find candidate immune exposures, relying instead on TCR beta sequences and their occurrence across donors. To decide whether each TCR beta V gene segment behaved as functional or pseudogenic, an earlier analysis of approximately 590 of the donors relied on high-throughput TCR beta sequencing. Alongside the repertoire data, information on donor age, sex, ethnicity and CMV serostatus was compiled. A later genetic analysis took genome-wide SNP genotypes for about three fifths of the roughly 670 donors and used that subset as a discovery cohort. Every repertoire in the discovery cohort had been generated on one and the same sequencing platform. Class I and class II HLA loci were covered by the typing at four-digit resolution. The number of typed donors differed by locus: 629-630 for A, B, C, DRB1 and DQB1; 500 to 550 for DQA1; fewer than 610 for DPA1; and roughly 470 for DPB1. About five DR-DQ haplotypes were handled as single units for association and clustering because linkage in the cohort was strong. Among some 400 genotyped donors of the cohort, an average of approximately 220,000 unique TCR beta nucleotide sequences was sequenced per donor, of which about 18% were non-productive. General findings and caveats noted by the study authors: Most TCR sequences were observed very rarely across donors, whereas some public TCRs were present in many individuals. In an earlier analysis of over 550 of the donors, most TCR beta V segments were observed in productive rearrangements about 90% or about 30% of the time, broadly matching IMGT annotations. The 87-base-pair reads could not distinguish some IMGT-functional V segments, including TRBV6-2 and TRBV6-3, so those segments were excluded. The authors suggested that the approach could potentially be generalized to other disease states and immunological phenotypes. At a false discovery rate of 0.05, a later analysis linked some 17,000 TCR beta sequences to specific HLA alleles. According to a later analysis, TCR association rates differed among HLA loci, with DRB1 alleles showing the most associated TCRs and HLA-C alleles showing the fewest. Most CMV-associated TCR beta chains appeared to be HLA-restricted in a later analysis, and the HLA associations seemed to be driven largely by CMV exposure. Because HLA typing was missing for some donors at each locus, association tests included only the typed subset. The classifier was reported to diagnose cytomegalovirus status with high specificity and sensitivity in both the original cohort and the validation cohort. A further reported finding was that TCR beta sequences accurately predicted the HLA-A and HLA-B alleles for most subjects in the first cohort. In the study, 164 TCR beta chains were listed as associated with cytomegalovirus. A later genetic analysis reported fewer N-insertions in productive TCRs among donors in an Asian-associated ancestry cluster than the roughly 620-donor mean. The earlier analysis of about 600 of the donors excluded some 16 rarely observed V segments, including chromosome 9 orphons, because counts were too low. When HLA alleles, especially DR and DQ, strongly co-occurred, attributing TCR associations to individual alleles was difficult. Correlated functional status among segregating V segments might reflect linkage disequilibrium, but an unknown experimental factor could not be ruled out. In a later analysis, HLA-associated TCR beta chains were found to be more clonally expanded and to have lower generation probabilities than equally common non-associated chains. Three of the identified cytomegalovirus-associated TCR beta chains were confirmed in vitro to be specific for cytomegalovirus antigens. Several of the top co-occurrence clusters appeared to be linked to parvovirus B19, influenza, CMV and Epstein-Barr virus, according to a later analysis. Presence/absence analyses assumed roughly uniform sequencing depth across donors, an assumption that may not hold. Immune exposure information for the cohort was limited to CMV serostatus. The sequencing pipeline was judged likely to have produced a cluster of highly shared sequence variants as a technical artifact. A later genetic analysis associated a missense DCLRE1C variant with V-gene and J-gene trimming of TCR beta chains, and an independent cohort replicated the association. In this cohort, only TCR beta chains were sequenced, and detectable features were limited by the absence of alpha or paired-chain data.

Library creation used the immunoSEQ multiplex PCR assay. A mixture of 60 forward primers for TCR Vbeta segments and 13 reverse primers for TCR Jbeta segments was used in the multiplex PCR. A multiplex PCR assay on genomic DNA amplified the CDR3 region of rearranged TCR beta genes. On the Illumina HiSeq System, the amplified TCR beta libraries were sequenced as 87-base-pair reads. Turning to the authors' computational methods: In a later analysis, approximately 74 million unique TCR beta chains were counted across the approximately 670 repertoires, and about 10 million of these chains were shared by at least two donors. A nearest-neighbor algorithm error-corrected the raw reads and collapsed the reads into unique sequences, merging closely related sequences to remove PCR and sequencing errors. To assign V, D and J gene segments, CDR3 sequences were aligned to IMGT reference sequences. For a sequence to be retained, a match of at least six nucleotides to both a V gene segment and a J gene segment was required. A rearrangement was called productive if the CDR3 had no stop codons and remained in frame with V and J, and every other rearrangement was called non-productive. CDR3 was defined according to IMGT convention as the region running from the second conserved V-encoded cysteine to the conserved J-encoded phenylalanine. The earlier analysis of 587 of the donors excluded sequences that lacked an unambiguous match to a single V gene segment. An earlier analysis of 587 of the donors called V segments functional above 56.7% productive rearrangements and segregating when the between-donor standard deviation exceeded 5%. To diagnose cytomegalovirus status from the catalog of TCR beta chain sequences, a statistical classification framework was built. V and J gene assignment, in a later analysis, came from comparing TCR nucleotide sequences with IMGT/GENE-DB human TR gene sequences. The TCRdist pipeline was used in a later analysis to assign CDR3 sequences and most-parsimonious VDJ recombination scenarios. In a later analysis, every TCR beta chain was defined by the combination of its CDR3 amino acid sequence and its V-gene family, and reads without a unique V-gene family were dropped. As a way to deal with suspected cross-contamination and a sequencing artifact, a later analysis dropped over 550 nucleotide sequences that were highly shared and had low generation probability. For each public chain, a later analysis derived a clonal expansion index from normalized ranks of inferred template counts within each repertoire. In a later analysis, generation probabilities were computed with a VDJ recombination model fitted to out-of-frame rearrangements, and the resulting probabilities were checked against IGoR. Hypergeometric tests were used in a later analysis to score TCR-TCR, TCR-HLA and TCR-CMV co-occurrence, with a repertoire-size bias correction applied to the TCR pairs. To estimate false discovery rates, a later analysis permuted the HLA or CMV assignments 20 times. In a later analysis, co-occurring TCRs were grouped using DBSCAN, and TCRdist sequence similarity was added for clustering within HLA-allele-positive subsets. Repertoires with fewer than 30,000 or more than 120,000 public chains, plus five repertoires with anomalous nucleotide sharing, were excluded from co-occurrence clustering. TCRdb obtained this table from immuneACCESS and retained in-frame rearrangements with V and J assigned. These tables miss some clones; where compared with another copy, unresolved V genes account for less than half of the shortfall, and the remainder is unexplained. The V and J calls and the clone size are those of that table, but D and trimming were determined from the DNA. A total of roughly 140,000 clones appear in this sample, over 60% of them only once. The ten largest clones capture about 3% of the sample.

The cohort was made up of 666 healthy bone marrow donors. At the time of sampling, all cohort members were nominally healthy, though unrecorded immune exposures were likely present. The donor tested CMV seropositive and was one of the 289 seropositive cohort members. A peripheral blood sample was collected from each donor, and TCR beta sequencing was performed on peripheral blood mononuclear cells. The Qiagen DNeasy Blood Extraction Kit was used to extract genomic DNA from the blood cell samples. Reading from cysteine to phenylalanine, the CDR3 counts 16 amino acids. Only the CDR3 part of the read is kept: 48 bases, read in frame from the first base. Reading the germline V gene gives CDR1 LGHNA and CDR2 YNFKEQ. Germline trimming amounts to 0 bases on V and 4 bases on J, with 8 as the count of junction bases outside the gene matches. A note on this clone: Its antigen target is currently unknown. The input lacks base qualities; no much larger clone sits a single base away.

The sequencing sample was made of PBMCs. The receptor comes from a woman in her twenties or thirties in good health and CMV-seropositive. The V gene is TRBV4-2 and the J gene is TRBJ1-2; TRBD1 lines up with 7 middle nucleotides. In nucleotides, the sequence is TGTGCCAGCAGCCAAGATCCGGGACAGCTTTTCTATGGCTACACCTTC. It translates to CASSQDPGQLFYGYTF.